This T cell receptor (beta chain) was obtained from a study of cytomegalovirus exposure and HLA in healthy donors. Across the whole study: An earlier analysis identified 95 million to 120 million unique TCR beta sequences in about 170 million T cells. There were approximately 80 million unique TCRs (from HLA-typed donors) in an early data release.

Study results and limitations: Analysis was carried out at a later point, and it linked a missense DCLRE1C variant to TCR beta V- and J-gene trimming.

The CDR3 has 13 amino acids. Trimming cost V 0 bases and J 3 bases, with 6 bases left between them. Germline CDR1 is GTSNPN and CDR2 is SVGIG (reference sequence). In the PCR, 60 Vbeta and 13 Jbeta primers were used. Only in-frame clones appear in the TCRdb table, and some are missing; sequencing was by immunoSEQ multiplex PCR. The sample lists over 70,000 clones, around 80% seen once, with roughly 3% in the top ten. As to this clone: What it recognizes is unknown.

Input material: PBMCs. The origin of this receptor is a man in his fifties in good health and CMV-seropositive. The chain joins TRBV30 to TRBJ1-5; D is unresolved. For the CDR3, the DNA is TGTGCCTGGAGTGTTATCCCCAATCAGCCCCAGCATTTT. Its protein product is CAWSVIPNQPQHF.